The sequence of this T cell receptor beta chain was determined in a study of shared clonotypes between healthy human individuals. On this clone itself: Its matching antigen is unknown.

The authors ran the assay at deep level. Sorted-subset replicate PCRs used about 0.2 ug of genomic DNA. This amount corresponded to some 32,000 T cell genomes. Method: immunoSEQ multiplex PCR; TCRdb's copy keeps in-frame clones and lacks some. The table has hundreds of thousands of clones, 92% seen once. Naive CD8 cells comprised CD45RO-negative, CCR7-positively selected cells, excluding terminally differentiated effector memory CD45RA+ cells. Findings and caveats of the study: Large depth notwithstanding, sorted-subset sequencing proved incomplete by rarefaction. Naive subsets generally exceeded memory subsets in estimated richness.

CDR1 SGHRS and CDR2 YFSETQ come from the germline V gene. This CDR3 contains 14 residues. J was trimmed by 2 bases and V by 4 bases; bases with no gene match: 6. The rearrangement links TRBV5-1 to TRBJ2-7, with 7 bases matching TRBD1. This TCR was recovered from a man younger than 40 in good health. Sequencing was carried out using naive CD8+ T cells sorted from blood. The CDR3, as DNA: TGCGCCAGCAGCGACCGGGACAGAGCCTACGAGCAGTACTTC. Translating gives CASSDRDRAYEQYF.